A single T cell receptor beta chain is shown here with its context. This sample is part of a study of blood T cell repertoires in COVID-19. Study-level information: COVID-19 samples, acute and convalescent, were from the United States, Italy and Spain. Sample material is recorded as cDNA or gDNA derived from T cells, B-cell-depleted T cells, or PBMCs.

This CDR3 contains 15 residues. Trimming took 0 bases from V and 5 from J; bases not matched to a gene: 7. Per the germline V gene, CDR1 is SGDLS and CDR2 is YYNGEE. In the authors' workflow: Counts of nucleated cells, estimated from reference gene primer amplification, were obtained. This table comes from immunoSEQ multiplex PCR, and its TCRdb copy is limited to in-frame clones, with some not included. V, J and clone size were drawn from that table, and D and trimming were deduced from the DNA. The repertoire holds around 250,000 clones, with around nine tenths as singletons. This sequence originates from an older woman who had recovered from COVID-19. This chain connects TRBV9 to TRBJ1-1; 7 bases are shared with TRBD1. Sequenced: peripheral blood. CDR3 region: CASSVGAQGGTEAFF. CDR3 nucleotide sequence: TGTGCCAGCAGCGTAGGGGCCCAGGGGGGAACTGAAGCTTTCTTT.